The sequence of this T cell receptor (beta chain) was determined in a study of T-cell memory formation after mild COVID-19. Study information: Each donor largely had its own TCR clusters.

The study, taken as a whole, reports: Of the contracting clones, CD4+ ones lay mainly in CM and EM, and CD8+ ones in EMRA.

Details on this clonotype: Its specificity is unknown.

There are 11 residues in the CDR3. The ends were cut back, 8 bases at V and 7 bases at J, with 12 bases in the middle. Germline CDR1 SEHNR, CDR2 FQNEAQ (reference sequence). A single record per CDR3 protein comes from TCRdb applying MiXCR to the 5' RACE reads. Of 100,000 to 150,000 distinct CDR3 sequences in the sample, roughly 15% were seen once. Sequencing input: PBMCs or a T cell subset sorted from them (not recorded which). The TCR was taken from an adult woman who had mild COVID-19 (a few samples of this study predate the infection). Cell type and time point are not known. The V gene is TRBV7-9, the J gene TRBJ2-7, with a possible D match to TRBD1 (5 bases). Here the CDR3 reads CASVRAGEQYF. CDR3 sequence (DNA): TGTGCCAGCGTCAGGGCCGGGGAGCAGTACTTC.